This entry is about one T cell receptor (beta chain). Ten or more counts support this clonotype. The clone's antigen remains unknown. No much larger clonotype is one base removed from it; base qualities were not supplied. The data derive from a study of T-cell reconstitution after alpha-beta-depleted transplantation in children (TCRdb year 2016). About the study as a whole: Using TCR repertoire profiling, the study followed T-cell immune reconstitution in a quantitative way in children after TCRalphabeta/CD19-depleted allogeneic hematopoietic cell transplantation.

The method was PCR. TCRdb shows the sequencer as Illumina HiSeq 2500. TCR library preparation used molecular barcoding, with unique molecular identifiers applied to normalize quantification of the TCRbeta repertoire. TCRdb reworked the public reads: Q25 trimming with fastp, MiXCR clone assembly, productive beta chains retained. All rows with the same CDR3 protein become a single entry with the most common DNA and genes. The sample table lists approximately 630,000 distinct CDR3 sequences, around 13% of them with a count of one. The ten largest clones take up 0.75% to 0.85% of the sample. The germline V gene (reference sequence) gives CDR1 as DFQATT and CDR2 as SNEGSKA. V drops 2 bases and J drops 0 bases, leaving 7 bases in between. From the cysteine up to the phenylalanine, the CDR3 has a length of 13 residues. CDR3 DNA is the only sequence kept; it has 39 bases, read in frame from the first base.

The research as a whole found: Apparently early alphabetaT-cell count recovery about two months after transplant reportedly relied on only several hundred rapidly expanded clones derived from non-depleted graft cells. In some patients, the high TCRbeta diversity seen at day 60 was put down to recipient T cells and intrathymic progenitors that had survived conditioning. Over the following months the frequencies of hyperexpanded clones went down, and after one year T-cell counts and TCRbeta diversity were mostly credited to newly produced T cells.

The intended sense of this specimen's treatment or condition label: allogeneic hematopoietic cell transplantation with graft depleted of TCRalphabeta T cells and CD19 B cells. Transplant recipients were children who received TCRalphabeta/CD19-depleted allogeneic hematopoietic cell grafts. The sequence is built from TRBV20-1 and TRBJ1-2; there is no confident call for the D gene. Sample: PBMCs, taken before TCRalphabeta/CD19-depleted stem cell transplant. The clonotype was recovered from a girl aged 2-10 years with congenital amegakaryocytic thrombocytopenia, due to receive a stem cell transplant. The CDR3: CSARSGSNYGYTF. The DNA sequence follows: TGCAGTGCTAGATCCGGATCTAACTATGGCTACACCTTC.